The 13 T cell receptor beta chains presented below share a single source sample, sequenced in a study of CD8+ T cells in alopecia areata. RNA extraction was followed by reverse transcription into cDNA, which acted as the sequencing template. Data came from immunoSEQ multiplex PCR; TCRdb stores just in-frame clones and leaves some out. This table has about 100,000 clones, just under 60% appearing once. Treatment described: oral pan-JAK inhibitor, 5-10 mg twice daily. The source was CD8+ T cells sorted from blood, collected between weeks 55 and 65, from a patient treated with tofacitinib. Receptors were obtained from a human donor with alopecia areata.

The chain uses TRBV4-1 and TRBJ2-4; 9 positions agree with TRBD2. The germline gives CDR1 MGHRA, CDR2 YSYEKL. The length of the CDR3 is 18 residues. The junction had 12 bases not matched to a gene; V was cut back by 0 bases and J by 6 bases. This chain's CDR3 is CASSQEGSGGGGLNIQYF. DNA of the CDR3: TGCGCCAGCAGCCAAGAAGGTTCAGGCGGGGGGGGCCTAAACATTCAGTACTTC.

The V call is TRBV29-1, the J call TRBJ1-1; 8 bases agree with TRBD1. The CDR3 loop spans 13 amino acids. Trimming at V came to 4 bases and at J to 6 bases, leaving 7 bases not matched to a gene. Germline CDR1 reads SQVTM; CDR2 reads ANQGSEA. The DNA for the CDR3 is TGCAGCGTTGGAGGACAGGGACGCTCTGAAGCTTTCTTT. This codes for CSVGGQGRSEAFF.

The V call is TRBV7-9, the J call TRBJ2-5; D is uncertain. This CDR3 contains 11 residues. Trimming stripped 1 base from V and 5 bases from J, with 2 bases between. Per the germline V gene, CDR1 is SEHNR and CDR2 is FQNEAQ (reference sequence). The CDR3 DNA sequence: TGTGCCAGCAGCTTAGTGGAGACCCAGTACTTC. Translation gives CASSLVETQYF. The full variable domain, in which reference TRBV7-9 and TRBJ2-5 provide the parts outside the CDR3, is DTGVSQNPRHKITKRGQNVTFRCDPISEHNRLYWYRQTLGQGPEFLTYFQNEAQLEKSRLLSDRFSAERPKGSFSTLEIQRTEQGDSAMYLCASSLVETQYFGPGTRLLVL.

This sequence joins TRBV7-9 and TRBJ2-5; D perhaps matches TRBD2 (6 bases). Germline V CDR1 and CDR2: SEHNR, FQNEAQ (reference sequence). V shed 6 bases and J shed 1 base, with 12 bases lying between them. The CDR3 contains 14 residues. The CDR3 sequence: CASSPPGGQETQYF. In DNA form, the CDR3 reads TGTGCCAGCAGTCCTCCCGGGGGCCAAGAGACCCAGTACTTC.

The chain links TRBV6-5 to TRBJ1-1, with 9 bases matching TRBD1. With 5 bases clipped from V and 6 bases from J, the junction kept 7 bases outside the gene matches. Germline assignment: CDR1 MNHEY and CDR2 SVGAGI. The CDR3 has 14 residues. The CDR3 sequence: CASSQGQGLAEAFF. The CDR3 nucleotides are TGTGCCAGCAGTCAAGGACAGGGGCTAGCTGAAGCTTTCTTT.

The rearrangement joins TRBV5-1 to TRBJ2-5; 8 nucleotides align to TRBD1. The V gene's germline CDR1 is SGHRS and CDR2 YFSETQ. The CDR3 has 14 residues. The junction had 9 bases not matched to a gene; V was cut back by 7 bases and J by 4 bases. The CDR3: CASLRGPEGETQYF. The CDR3 DNA is TGCGCCAGCCTCAGGGGGCCGGAGGGAGAGACCCAGTACTTC.

J is TRBJ2-7 and V is TRBV10-3; 8 nucleotides align to TRBD1. V trimming: 4 bases; J trimming: 7 bases; junction bases outside the gene matches: 12. Germline V gene data show CDR1 as ENHRY and CDR2 as SYGVKD. The CDR3 is 15 amino acids. CDR3 nucleotide sequence: TGTGCCATCAGTGGTGGAATAACAGGGGGAGGTGAGCAGTACTTC. Protein sequence: CAISGGITGGGEQYF.

This CDR3 reads CSVESRNKRVVYNEQFF. CDR3 in DNA: TGCAGCGTTGAAAGTAGGAATAAGCGGGTGGTCTACAATGAGCAGTTCTTC. The J gene is TRBJ2-1, the V gene TRBV29-1; tentative D call: TRBD2 (6 bases). The V end lost 2 bases, the J end lost 3 bases, and 20 bases lay between the germline ends. The CDR3 loop spans 17 amino acids. Germline V gene lookup returns CDR1 SQVTM and CDR2 ANQGSEA.

Of note for this clone: Relative to the germline gene, one junction end is altered; a read error may explain this. The chain links TRBV5-1 to TRBJ2-5; the match to TRBD1 covers 10 bases. The CDR3 consists of 11 residues. Germline CDR1 SGHRS, CDR2 YFSETQ. The CDR3 DNA reads as TGCGCCAGCAAACGACAGGGGGCGACCGACTTC. Translating gives CASKRQGATDF. The variable domain in full, with the rest retrieved from reference TRBV5-1 and TRBJ2-5, is KAGVTQTPRYLIKTRGQQVTLSCSPISGHRSVSWYQQTPGQGLQFLFEYFSETQRNKGNFPGRFSGRQFSNSRSEMNVSTLELGDSALYLCASKRQGATDFGPGTRLLVL.

The chain joins TRBV14 to TRBJ2-7, with D perhaps being TRBD1 or TRBD2 (5 bases each). CDR3 length equals 14 residues. Germline CDR1 is SGHDN and CDR2 is FVKESK. V was trimmed by 1 base and J by 3 bases, leaving 10 bases between them. The CDR3 region has the DNA TGTGCCAGCAGCCAAGGGTGGGGGAGCTACGAGCAGTACTTC. Protein product: CASSQGWGSYEQYF.

The chain combines TRBV2 with TRBJ1-1; tentatively, D is TRBD1 (5 bases). The CDR3 is 14 amino acids. V lost 3 bases to trimming and J lost 3 bases, with 11 bases between them. The germline gives CDR1 SNHLY, CDR2 FYNNEI. The CDR3 bases are TGTGCCAGCAGTGACAGGGTTGGGGACACTGAAGCTTTCTTT. It specifies CASSDRVGDTEAFF.

This clone was seen a handful of times. The chain recombines TRBV11-3 with TRBJ2-7; possible D gene TRBD1, 5 bases. In germline, CDR1 is SGHNT, CDR2 YENEEA. The CDR3 extends over 16 amino acids. V was trimmed by 5 bases and J by 2 bases, leaving 19 bases between them. The CDR3 sequence: CASSRLQDKGTYEQYF. CDR3 coding DNA: TGTGCCAGCAGCAGGCTACAGGATAAAGGTACCTACGAGCAGTACTTC.

CDR3 DNA sequence: TGTGCCTGGAGTCAGGGAAGCTATGGCTACACCTTC. It encodes CAWSQGSYGYTF. J is TRBJ1-2 and V is TRBV30, with D perhaps TRBD1 (5 bases). Germline V gives CDR1 GTSNPN, CDR2 SVGIG (reference sequence). The CDR3 loop spans 12 amino acids. The ends were cut back, 2 bases at V and 4 bases at J, with 8 bases in the middle.